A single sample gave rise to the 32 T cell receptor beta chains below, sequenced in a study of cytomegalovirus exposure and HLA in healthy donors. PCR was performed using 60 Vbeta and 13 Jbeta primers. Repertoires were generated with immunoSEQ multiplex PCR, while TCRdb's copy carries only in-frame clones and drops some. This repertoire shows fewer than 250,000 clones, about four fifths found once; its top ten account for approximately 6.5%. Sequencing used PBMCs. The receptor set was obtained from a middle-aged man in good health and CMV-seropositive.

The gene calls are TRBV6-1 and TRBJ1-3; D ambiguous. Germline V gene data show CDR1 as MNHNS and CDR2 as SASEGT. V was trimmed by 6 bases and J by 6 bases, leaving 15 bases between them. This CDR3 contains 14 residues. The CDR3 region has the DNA TGTGCCAGCAGCCTGAGGGCCTCGGAAAACACCATATATTTT. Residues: CASSLRASENTIYF.

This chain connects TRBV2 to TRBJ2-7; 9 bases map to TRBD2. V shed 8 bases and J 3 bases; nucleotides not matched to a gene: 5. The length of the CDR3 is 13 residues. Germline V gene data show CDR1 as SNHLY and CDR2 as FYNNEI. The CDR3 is CASGGLAGYEQYF. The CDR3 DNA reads TGTGCCAGCGGGGGACTAGCTGGCTACGAGCAGTACTTC.

CDR3 loop: CASSPPNFAGEKLFF. CDR3 bases: TGTGCCAGCTCACCACCGAATTTTGCGGGTGAAAAACTGTTTTTT. The rearrangement uses TRBV18 and TRBJ1-4; D remains unclear. The germline V and J ends were trimmed by 0 bases and 7 bases, with 12 bases remaining between them. The CDR3 extends over 15 amino acids. Germline-derived CDR1 and CDR2 are KGHSH and LQKENI.

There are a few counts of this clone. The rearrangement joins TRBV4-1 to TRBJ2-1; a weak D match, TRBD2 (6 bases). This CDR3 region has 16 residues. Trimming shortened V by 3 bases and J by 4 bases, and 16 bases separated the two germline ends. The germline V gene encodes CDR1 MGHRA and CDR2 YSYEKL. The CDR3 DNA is TGCGCCAGCAGCCACCAATTAGCGGAGGAGTACAATGAGCAGTTCTTC. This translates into CASSHQLAEEYNEQFF.

CDR3 DNA: TGCAGCACAGAGGGCGTAATGAACACTGAAGCTTTCTTT. Its protein is CSTEGVMNTEAFF. The chain links TRBV29-1 to TRBJ1-1; no clear D gene. The V and J ends lost 8 bases and 0 bases respectively, with 13 bases between them. Per germline, CDR1 SQVTM and CDR2 ANQGSEA. This CDR3 has 13 residues.

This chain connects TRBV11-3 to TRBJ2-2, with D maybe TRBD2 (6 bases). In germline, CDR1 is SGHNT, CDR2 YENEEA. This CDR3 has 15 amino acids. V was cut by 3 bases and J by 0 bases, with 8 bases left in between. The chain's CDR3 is CASSLGTANTGELFF. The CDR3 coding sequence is TGTGCCAGCAGCTTGGGGACTGCGAACACCGGGGAGCTGTTTTTT. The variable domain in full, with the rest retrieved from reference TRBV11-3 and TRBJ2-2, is EAGVVQSPRYKIIEKKQPVAFWCNPISGHNTLYWYLQNLGQGPELLIRYENEEAVDDSQLPKDRFSAERLKGVDSTLKIQPAELGDSAVYLCASSLGTANTGELFFGEGSRLTVL.

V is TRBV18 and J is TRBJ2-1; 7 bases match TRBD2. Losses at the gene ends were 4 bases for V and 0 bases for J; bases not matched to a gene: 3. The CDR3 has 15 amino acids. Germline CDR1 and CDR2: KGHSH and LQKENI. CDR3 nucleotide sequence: TGTGCCAGCTCACTCAGCGGGGTCTCCTACAATGAGCAGTTCTTC. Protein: CASSLSGVSYNEQFF.

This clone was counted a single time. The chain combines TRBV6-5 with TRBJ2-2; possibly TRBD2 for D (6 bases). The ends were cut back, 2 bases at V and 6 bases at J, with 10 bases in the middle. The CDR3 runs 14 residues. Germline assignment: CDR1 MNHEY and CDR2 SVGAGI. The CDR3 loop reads CASSYPGGSGELFF. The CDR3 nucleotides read TGTGCCAGCAGTTACCCCGGGGGTTCCGGGGAGCTGTTTTTT.

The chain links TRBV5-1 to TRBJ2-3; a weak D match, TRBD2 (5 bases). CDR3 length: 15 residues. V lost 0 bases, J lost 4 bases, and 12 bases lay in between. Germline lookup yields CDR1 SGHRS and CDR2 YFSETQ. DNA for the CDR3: TGCGCCAGCAGCTTGGGACTAAGTGGGGCAGATACGCAGTATTTT. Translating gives CASSLGLSGADTQYF.

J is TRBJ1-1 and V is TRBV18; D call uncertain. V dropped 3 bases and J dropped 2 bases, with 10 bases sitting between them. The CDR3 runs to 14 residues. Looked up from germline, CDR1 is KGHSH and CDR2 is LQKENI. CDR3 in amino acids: CASSPSTSNTEAFF. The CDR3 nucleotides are TGTGCCAGCTCACCGAGCACCTCAAACACTGAAGCTTTCTTT.

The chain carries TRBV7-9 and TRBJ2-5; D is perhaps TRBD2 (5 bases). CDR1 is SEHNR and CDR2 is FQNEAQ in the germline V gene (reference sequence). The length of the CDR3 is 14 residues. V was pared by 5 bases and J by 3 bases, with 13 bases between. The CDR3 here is CASSPNGDKETQYF. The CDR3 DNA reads TGTGCCAGCAGCCCAAACGGGGATAAAGAGACCCAGTACTTC.

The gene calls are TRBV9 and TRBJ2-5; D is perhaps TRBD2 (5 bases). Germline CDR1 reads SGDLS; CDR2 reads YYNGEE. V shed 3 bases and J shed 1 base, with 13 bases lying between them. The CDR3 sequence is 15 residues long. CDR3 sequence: CASSAGLTAQETQYF. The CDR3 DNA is TGTGCCAGCAGCGCCGGACTGACCGCCCAAGAGACCCAGTACTTC. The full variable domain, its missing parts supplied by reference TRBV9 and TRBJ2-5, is DSGVTQTPKHLITATGQRVTLRCSPRSGDLSVYWYQQSLDQGLQFLIQYYNGEERAKGNILERFSAQQFPDLHSELNLSSLELGDSALYFCASSAGLTAQETQYFGPGTRLLVL.

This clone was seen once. This CDR3 is CSVRLGPGTEAFF. CDR3 nucleotide sequence: TGCAGCGTGCGTTTGGGGCCGGGCACTGAAGCTTTCTTT. The chain carries TRBV29-1 and TRBJ1-1; D is possibly TRBD1 (5 bases). Germline V gene lookup returns CDR1 SQVTM and CDR2 ANQGSEA. CDR3 length: 13 residues. V gave up 6 bases and J gave up 4 bases, with 15 bases separating them.

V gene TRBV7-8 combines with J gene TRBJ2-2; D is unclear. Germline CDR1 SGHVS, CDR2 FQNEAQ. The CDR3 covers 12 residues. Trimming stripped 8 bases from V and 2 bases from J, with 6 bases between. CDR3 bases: TGTGCCAGCCTGAGTAACACCGGGGAGCTGTTTTTT. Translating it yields CASLSNTGELFF.

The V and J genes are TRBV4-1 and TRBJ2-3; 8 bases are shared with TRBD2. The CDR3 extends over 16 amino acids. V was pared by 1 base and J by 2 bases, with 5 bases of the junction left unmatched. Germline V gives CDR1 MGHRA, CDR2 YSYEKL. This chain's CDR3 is CASSQAGGVLTDTQYF. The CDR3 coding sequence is TGCGCCAGCAGCCAAGCGGGGGGGGTACTCACAGATACGCAGTATTTT.

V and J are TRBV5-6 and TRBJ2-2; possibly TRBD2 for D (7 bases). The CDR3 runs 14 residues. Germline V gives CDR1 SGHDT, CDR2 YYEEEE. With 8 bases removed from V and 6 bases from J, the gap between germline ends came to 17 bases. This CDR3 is CASWGRGIPGELFF. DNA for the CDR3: TGTGCCAGTTGGGGGAGGGGGATCCCCGGGGAGCTGTTTTTT.

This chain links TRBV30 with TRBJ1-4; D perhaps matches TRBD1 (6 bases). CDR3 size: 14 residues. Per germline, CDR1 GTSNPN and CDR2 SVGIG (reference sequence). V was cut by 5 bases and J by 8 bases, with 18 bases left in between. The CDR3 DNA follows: TGTGCCTGGGCCAGGGAGACAGGTCTAGAAAAACTGTTTTTT. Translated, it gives CAWARETGLEKLFF.

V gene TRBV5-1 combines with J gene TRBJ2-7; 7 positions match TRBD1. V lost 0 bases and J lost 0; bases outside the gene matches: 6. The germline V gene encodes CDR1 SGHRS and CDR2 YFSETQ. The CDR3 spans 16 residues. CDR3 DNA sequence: TGCGCCAGCAGCTTGGAACGGGACAGTCCCTCCTACGAGCAGTACGTC. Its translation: CASSLERDSPSYEQYV.

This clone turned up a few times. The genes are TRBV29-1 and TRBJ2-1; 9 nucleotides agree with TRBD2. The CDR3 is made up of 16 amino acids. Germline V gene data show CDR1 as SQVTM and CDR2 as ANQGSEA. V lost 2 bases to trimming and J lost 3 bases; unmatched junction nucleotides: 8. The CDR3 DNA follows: TGCAGCGTTGAAAGGGGGCGGGAGGGCTTCTACAATGAGCAGTTCTTC. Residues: CSVERGREGFYNEQFF.

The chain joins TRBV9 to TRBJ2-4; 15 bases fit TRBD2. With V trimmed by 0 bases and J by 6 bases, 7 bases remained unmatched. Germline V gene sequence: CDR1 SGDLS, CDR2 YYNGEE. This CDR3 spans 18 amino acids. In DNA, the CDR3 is TGTGCCAGCAGCGTAGGGACTAGCGGGAGGGACCGGGTAAACATTCAGTACTTC. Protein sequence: CASSVGTSGRDRVNIQYF.

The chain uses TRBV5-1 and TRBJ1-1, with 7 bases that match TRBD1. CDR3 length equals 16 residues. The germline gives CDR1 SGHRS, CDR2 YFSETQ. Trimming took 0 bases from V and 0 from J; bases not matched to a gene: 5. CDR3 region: CASSLARDSVNTEAFF. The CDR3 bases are TGCGCCAGCAGCTTGGCCCGGGACAGTGTGAACACTGAAGCTTTCTTT.

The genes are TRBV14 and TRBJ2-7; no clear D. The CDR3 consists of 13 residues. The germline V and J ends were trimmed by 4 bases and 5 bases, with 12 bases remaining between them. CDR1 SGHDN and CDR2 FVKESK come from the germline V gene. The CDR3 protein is CASSRGANHEQYV. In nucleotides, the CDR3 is TGTGCCAGCAGCCGCGGAGCAAACCACGAGCAGTACGTC.

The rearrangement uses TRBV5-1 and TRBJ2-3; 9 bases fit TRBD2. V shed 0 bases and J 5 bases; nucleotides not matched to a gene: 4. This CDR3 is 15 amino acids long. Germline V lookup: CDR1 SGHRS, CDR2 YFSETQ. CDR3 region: CASSLEGAGGDTQYF. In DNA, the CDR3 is TGCGCCAGCAGCTTGGAGGGAGCGGGAGGAGATACGCAGTATTTT. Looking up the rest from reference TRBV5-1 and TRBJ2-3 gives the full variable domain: KAGVTQTPRYLIKTRGQQVTLSCSPISGHRSVSWYQQTPGQGLQFLFEYFSETQRNKGNFPGRFSGRQFSNSRSEMNVSTLELGDSALYLCASSLEGAGGDTQYFGPGTRLTVL.

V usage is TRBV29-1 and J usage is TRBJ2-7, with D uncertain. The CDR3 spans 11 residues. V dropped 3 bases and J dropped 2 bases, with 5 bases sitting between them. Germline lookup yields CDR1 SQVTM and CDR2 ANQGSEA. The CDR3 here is CSVDVAYEQYF. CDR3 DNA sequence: TGCAGCGTTGACGTAGCCTACGAGCAGTACTTC.

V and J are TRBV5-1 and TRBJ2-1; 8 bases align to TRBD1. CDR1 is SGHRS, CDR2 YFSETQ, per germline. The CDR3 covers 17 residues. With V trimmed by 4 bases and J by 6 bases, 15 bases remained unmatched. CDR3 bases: TGCGCCAGCAGCCTCCAGGGGGCCCGTCGTTATTCCAATGAGCAGTTCTTC. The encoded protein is CASSLQGARRYSNEQFF. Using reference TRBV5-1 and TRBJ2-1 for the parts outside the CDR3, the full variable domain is KAGVTQTPRYLIKTRGQQVTLSCSPISGHRSVSWYQQTPGQGLQFLFEYFSETQRNKGNFPGRFSGRQFSNSRSEMNVSTLELGDSALYLCASSLQGARRYSNEQFFGPGTRLTVL.

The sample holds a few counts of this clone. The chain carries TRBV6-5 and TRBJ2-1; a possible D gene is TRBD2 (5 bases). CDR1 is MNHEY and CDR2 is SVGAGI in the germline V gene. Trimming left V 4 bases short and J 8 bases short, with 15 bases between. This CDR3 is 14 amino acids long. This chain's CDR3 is CASSSEDHGDEQFF. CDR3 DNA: TGTGCCAGCAGTTCCGAGGACCACGGGGATGAGCAGTTCTTC.

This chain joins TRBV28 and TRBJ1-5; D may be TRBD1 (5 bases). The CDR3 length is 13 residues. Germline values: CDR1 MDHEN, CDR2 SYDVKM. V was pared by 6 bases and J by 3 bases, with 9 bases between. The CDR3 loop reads CASRGGYNQPQHF. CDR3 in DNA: TGTGCCAGCAGGGGGGGTTACAATCAGCCCCAGCATTTT.

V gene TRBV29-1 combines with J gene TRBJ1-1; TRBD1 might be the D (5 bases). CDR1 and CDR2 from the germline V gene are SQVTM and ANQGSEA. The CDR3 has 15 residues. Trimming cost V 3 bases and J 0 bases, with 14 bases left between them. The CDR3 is CSVDTLGGVNTEAFF. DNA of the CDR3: TGCAGCGTTGATACCCTGGGGGGGGTGAACACTGAAGCTTTCTTT.

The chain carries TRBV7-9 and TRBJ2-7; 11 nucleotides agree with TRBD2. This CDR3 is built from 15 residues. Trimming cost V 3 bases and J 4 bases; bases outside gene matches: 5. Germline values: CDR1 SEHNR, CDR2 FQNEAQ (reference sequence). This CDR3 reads CASSLPTSGSYEQYF. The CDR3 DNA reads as TGTGCCAGCAGCTTGCCTACTAGCGGGAGTTACGAGCAGTACTTC.

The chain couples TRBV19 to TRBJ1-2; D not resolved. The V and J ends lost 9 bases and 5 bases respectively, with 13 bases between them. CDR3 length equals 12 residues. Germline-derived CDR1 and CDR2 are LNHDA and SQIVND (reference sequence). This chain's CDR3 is CASPDGIYGYTF. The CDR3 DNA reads TGTGCCAGCCCCGACGGGATTTATGGCTACACCTTC.

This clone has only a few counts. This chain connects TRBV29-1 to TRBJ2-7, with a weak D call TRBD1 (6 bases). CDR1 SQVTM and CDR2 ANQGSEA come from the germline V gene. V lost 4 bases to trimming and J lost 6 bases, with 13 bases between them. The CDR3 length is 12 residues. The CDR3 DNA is TGCAGCGTTGTCAAACAGGGCGTCGAGCAGTACTTC. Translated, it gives CSVVKQGVEQYF.

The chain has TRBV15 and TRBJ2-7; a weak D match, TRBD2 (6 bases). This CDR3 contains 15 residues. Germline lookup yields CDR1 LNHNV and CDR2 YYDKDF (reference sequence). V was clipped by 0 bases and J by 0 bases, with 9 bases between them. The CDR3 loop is CATSRETGVSYEQYF. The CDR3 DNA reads TGTGCCACCAGCAGAGAAACGGGAGTCTCCTACGAGCAGTACTTC.